The 25 T cell receptor beta chains below were found in one sample sequenced in a study of OX40 agonist ivuxolimab in advanced cancers. Data came from immunoSEQ multiplex PCR; TCRdb stores just in-frame clones and leaves some out. The sample consists of 65,000 to 80,000 clones, about 91% of them appearing once. The material was CD4+ or CD8+ T cells sorted from blood, obtained in a trial of the OX40 agonist ivuxolimab. These receptors were obtained from an adult with an advanced solid tumor such as melanoma, head and neck, liver or kidney cancer.

This clone was seen more than once but under ten times. J is TRBJ1-1 and V is TRBV6-5, with a weak D call TRBD1 (5 bases). CDR1 is MNHEY and CDR2 is SVGAGI in the germline V gene. V was trimmed by 8 bases and J by 7 bases, leaving 17 bases between them. The CDR3 consists of 13 residues. CDR3 loop: CASGPLGEVEAFF. Written as DNA, the CDR3 is TGTGCCAGCGGACCGCTGGGGGAGGTTGAAGCTTTCTTT.

The rearrangement joins TRBV6-5 to TRBJ1-2; D gene unclear. Germline values: CDR1 MNHEY, CDR2 SVGAGI. The CDR3 is made up of 13 amino acids. V lost 0 bases and J 8 bases, leaving 10 bases between the germline ends. The CDR3 protein is CASSYSIVEGYTF. DNA for the CDR3: TGTGCCAGCAGTTACTCGATCGTTGAGGGCTACACCTTC.

The J gene is TRBJ2-1, the V gene TRBV28, with D tentatively TRBD1 or TRBD2 (6 bases each). The CDR3 sequence is 18 residues long. Trimming took off 4 bases at V and 2 bases at J, with 21 bases between the two ends. Germline CDR1 reads MDHEN; CDR2 reads SYDVKM. The CDR3 loop reads CASSSPKGGRGPYNEQFF. As DNA, the CDR3 is TGTGCCAGCAGTTCCCCGAAGGGGGGCCGGGGACCCTACAATGAGCAGTTCTTC.

The chain couples TRBV4-2 to TRBJ1-5; 8 nucleotides align to TRBD1. Germline loops: CDR1 LGHNA, CDR2 YNFKEQ. With V trimmed by 0 bases and J by 7 bases, 11 bases remained unmatched. The CDR3 is made up of 17 amino acids. CDR3 bases: TGTGCCAGCAGCCAAGAGGGTTGGAATCCAGGGGGCCAGCCCCAGCATTTT. It codes for CASSQEGWNPGGQPQHF.

The rearrangement links TRBV27 to TRBJ2-3; no definite D call. The V gene lost 1 base and the J gene lost 0 bases, with 8 bases spanning the gap. The CDR3 sequence is 15 residues long. From germline, CDR1 is MNHEY and CDR2 SMNVEV (reference sequence). The CDR3 protein is CASSLYGTSTDTQYF. CDR3 nucleotide sequence: TGTGCCAGCAGTTTATATGGCACTAGCACAGATACGCAGTATTTT.

V usage is TRBV7-9 and J usage is TRBJ2-3; 8 bases fit TRBD1. The J segment lost 3 bases and the V segment lost 3 bases, leaving 8 bases of the junction unmatched. This CDR3 is built from 16 residues. Germline CDR1 is SEHNR and CDR2 is FQNEAQ (reference sequence). The CDR3 loop reads CASSFNLTGATDTQYF. The CDR3 region has the DNA TGTGCCAGCAGCTTTAACCTGACAGGGGCGACAGATACGCAGTATTTT.

This chain links TRBV7-9 with TRBJ1-5; D might be TRBD1 (5 bases). Trimming pared 5 bases from V and 1 base from J, leaving 6 bases between. This CDR3 region has 13 residues. The germline gives CDR1 SEHNR, CDR2 FQNEAQ (reference sequence). As DNA, the CDR3 is TGTGCCAGCAGCCGGGACAGCAATCAGCCCCAGCATTTT. The encoded protein is CASSRDSNQPQHF.

The V call is TRBV7-8, the J call TRBJ1-4; possible D gene TRBD1, 6 bases. The CDR3 length is 15 residues. Germline assignment: CDR1 SGHVS and CDR2 FQNEAQ. V lost 3 bases and J lost 2, with 10 bases in between. The CDR3 protein is CASSFPGETNEKLFF. The CDR3 DNA is TGTGCCAGCAGCTTCCCAGGGGAGACTAATGAAAAACTGTTTTTT.

V usage is TRBV7-9 and J usage is TRBJ2-1; D remains unclear. Germline V lookup: CDR1 SEHNR, CDR2 FQNEAQ (reference sequence). CDR3 length equals 13 residues. The V end lost 5 bases, the J end lost 8 bases, and 13 bases lay between the germline ends. The CDR3 loop is CASSPPGWDEQFF. DNA of the CDR3: TGTGCCAGCAGCCCTCCGGGCTGGGATGAGCAGTTCTTC.

The rearrangement uses TRBV27 and TRBJ2-1; the match to TRBD2 covers 7 bases. With V trimmed by 4 bases and J by 1 base, 7 bases remained unmatched. The CDR3 length is 16 residues. Germline lookup yields CDR1 MNHEY and CDR2 SMNVEV (reference sequence). CDR3 coding DNA: TGTGCCAGCAGTTCCCGACTAGCTTCGTCCTACAATGAGCAGTTCTTC. Encoded protein: CASSSRLASSYNEQFF.

To note about this clone: The same CDR3 can be traced to other DNA sequences in this sample. This chain links TRBV13 with TRBJ1-2, with D possibly TRBD1 on 5 matching bases. The V end was cut by 5 bases, the J end by 4 bases, with 11 bases between. The CDR3 is 13 amino acids. Germline CDR1 and CDR2: PRHDT and FYEKMQ (reference sequence). The CDR3 bases are TGTGCCAGCAGCGAGACCGGGGGCTATGGCTACACCTTC. It yields the protein CASSETGGYGYTF.

The rearrangement uses TRBV27 and TRBJ2-7, with 9 bases that match TRBD1. Unmatched junction bases numbered 13, after V lost 6 bases and J lost 7 bases. The germline CDR1 and CDR2 sequences are MNHEY and SMNVEV (reference sequence). CDR3 size: 15 residues. CDR3 loop: CASRRTGTGMREQYF. The DNA for the CDR3 is TGTGCCAGCAGGCGAACCGGGACAGGGATGCGAGAGCAGTACTTC.

The chain's CDR3 is CASSFGGSPYNEQFF. The CDR3 DNA sequence: TGTGCCAGCAGTTTCGGCGGGAGTCCCTACAATGAGCAGTTCTTC. This chain uses TRBV27 with TRBJ2-1; 7 nucleotides align to TRBD2. The V gene's germline CDR1 is MNHEY and CDR2 SMNVEV (reference sequence). The CDR3 contains 15 residues. The V gene end was trimmed by 3 bases and the J gene end by 2 bases; junction bases not matched to a gene: 4.

The V call is TRBV10-3, the J call TRBJ1-3; possible D gene TRBD1, 5 bases. Looked up from germline, CDR1 is ENHRY and CDR2 is SYGVKD. The CDR3 runs to 13 residues. V shed 8 bases and J shed 5 bases, with 13 bases lying between them. CDR3 residues: CAIEDILRNTIYF. DNA of the CDR3: TGTGCCATCGAGGACATCCTCAGAAACACCATATATTTT.

The chain recombines TRBV11-2 with TRBJ2-7; 9 nucleotides match TRBD1. The J segment lost 4 bases and the V segment lost 0 bases, leaving 7 bases of the junction unmatched. The CDR3 runs to 16 residues. Germline V gives CDR1 SGHAT, CDR2 FQNNGV. CDR3 sequence: CASSLDRKQGAYEQYF. DNA of the CDR3: TGTGCCAGCAGCTTAGATCGGAAACAGGGGGCTTACGAGCAGTACTTC.

The rearrangement joins TRBV13 to TRBJ2-1, with TRBD1 matching over 8 bases. Unmatched junction bases numbered 5, after V lost 6 bases and J lost 4 bases. The CDR3 spans 14 residues. The germline gives CDR1 PRHDT, CDR2 FYEKMQ (reference sequence). The CDR3 DNA sequence: TGTGCCAGCAGTAGCCAGGGGGCGTACAATGAGCAGTTCTTC. Its protein product is CASSSQGAYNEQFF.

In regard to this clone: The junction departs from the called germline gene at one end, perhaps through a read error. The chain has TRBV7-2 and TRBJ2-2; no reliable D call. The CDR3 length is 11 residues. Germline CDR1 SGHTA, CDR2 FQGNSA. This CDR3 is CASTLGGELFF. In DNA, the CDR3 is TGTGCCAGCACCTTAGGGGGGGAGCTGTTTTTT.

This clone was counted between two and nine times. In DNA form, the CDR3 reads TGTGCCAGCAGTGAATTTCGCAATCAGCCCCAGCATTTT. It yields the protein CASSEFRNQPQHF. This chain links TRBV2 with TRBJ1-5; no clear D. The germline V gene has CDR1 SNHLY and CDR2 FYNNEI. There are 13 residues in the CDR3. Trimming cost V 2 bases and J 2 bases, with 4 bases left between them.

The chain joins TRBV4-2 to TRBJ2-7, with 11 bases that match TRBD2. CDR3 length: 15 amino acids. V gave up 3 bases and J gave up 3 bases; unmatched junction bases: 4. Germline V gene lookup returns CDR1 LGHNA and CDR2 YNFKEQ. As DNA, the CDR3 is TGTGCCAGCAGCCAGGGACTAGCGGAGAACTACGAGCAGTACTTC. Translating it yields CASSQGLAENYEQYF.

The DNA of the CDR3 is TGTGCCAGCAGCGTAGGCCCAGGGTACGAGCAGTACTTC. Encoded protein: CASSVGPGYEQYF. The chain recombines TRBV9 with TRBJ2-5; D is perhaps TRBD1 (5 bases). The J call may not be correct, given that the DNA end is closer to TRBJ2-7. CDR1 and CDR2 (germline): SGDLS, YYNGEE. The CDR3 covers 13 residues.

The chain carries TRBV7-6 and TRBJ1-1, with D uncertain. With 2 bases removed from V and 6 bases from J, the gap between germline ends came to 13 bases. The CDR3 sequence is 14 residues long. Germline V gives CDR1 SGHVS, CDR2 FNYEAQ. In nucleotides, the CDR3 is TGTGCCAGCAGCTTATACTTCCCGGGCGCTGAAGCTTTCTTT. Its translation: CASSLYFPGAEAFF. The whole variable domain, remainder taken from reference TRBV7-6 and TRBJ1-1, is GAGVSQSPRYKVTKRGQDVALRCDPISGHVSLYWYRQALGQGPEFLTYFNYEAQQDKSGLPNDRFSAERPEGSISTLTIQRTEQRDSAMYRCASSLYFPGAEAFFGQGTRLTVV.

This sequence joins TRBV4-3 and TRBJ2-7, with D perhaps matching TRBD1 (5 bases). This CDR3 contains 13 residues. V gave up 3 bases and J gave up 2 bases, with 8 bases separating them. Germline V gene lookup returns CDR1 LGHNA and CDR2 YSLEER. This CDR3 is CASSQTEAYEQYF. Here the CDR3 DNA reads TGCGCCAGCAGCCAGACAGAAGCCTACGAGCAGTACTTC.

This clone has just one count. The rearrangement links TRBV27 to TRBJ1-4, with a possible D match to TRBD1 (5 bases). The V gene's germline CDR1 is MNHEY and CDR2 SMNVEV (reference sequence). CDR3 length: 16 amino acids. Deletions cut 3 bases from V and 7 bases from J, with 18 bases between. CDR3 protein: CASSFIPGASGEKLFF. CDR3 DNA sequence: TGTGCCAGCAGTTTTATTCCTGGGGCAAGTGGTGAAAAACTGTTTTTT. Combining the CDR3 with reference TRBV27 and TRBJ1-4 gives the whole variable domain EAQVTQNPRYLITVTGKKLTVTCSQNMNHEYMSWYRQDPGLGLRQIYYSMNVEVTDKGDVPEGYKVSRKEKRNFPLILESPSPNQTSLYFCASSFIPGASGEKLFFGSGTQLSVL.

V gene TRBV27 combines with J gene TRBJ1-3; D unclear. CDR1 and CDR2 from the germline V gene are MNHEY and SMNVEV (reference sequence). This CDR3 region has 15 residues. Trimming removed 2 bases at V and 3 bases at J, with 11 bases between. The CDR3 protein is CASSLGPGFGNTIYF. The CDR3 nucleotides read TGTGCCAGCAGTTTAGGTCCGGGTTTTGGAAACACCATATATTTT.

V gene TRBV7-3 combines with J gene TRBJ2-1; 8 positions match TRBD2. J lost 7 bases, V lost 2 bases, and 10 bases had no gene match. Germline V gene data show CDR1 as SGHTA and CDR2 as FQGTGA. The CDR3 runs 16 residues. As DNA, the CDR3 is TGTGCCAGCAGCTTACAAGCGGGAGAAAGGGGGAATGAGCAGTTCTTC. This codes for CASSLQAGERGNEQFF.